The clone carrying this TCR beta chain was observed once. The data derive from a study of blood T cell repertoires in COVID-19. Study as a whole: From T cells, B-cell-depleted T cells, or PBMCs came the material, which was cDNA or gDNA.

Clones were read by immunoSEQ multiplex PCR, and TCRdb kept only the in-frame ones, dropping some. The table has some 30,000 clones, roughly 91% seen once. Germline loops: CDR1 LGHDT, CDR2 YNNKEL (reference sequence). CDR3 length: 14 residues. Deletions cut 4 bases from V and 3 bases from J, with 13 bases between. The sequencing sample was made of peripheral blood. The chain couples TRBV3-1 (or the pseudogene TRBV3-2) to TRBJ2-7; maybe TRBD2 (6 bases). The origin of this receptor is a human donor with active COVID-19. The donor label of this sample is uncertain. CDR3 DNA: TGTGCCAGCAGCCGTCGGGGAGGAAACTACGAGCAGTACTTC. Its protein is CASSRRGGNYEQYF.